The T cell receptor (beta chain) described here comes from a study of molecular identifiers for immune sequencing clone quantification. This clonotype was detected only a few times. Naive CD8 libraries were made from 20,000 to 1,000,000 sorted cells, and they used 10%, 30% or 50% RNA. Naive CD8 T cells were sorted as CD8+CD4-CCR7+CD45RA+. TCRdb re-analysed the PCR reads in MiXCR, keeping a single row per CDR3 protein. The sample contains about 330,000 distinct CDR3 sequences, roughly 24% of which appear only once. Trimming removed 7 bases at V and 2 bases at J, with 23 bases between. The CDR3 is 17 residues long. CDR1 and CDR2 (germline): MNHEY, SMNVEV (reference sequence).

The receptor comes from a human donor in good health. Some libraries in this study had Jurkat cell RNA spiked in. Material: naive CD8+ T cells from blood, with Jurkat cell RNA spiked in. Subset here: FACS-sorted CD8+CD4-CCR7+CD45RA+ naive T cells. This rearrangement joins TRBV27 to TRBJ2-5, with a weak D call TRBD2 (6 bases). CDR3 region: CASKIHGPNGGQETQYF. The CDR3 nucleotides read TGTGCCAGCAAAATTCACGGGCCGAATGGGGGGCAAGAGACCCAGTACTTC.